These 21 T cell receptor beta chains were all obtained from the same sample, sequenced in a study of blood T cell repertoires in COVID-19. Some clones are missing from TCRdb's copy, which holds only in-frame ones; the method was immunoSEQ multiplex PCR. Among approximately 150,000 clones listed, about 81% were seen once. Material for sequencing was PBMCs or T cells enriched from blood (not recorded which). The receptors come from a man in his forties or fifties with acute COVID-19.

J is TRBJ1-1 and V is TRBV10-3; D is uncertain. The CDR3 has 14 residues. Germline-derived CDR1 and CDR2 are ENHRY and SYGVKD. Trimming removed 4 bases from V and 5 bases from J, with 14 bases in between. The CDR3 nucleotides read TGTGCCATCAGTGGGACCGGGGAGGGAACTGAAGCTTTCTTT. This gives the protein CAISGTGEGTEAFF.

This clone was counted a few times. The V call is TRBV5-1, the J call TRBJ1-1; 9 bases agree with TRBD1. The CDR3 totals 14 residues. Unmatched junction bases numbered 5, after V lost 2 bases and J lost 6 bases. Germline CDR1 is SGHRS and CDR2 is YFSETQ. The DNA of the CDR3 is TGCGCCAGCAGCTTCGGACAGGGGTGGGCTGAAGCTTTCTTT. It codes for CASSFGQGWAEAFF.

This clone appeared a few times. The V and J genes are TRBV25-1 and TRBJ1-2; D unresolved. This CDR3 is built from 13 residues. Deletions cut 4 bases from V and 4 bases from J, with 10 bases between. The germline V gene has CDR1 MGHDK and CDR2 SYGVNS. This CDR3 reads CASSVGLLYGYTF. CDR3 in DNA: TGTGCCAGCAGTGTTGGACTGCTCTATGGCTACACCTTC.

The V gene is TRBV4-1, the J gene TRBJ2-3; TRBD2 is a possible D gene (5 bases). The germline V and J ends were trimmed by 2 bases and 6 bases, with 15 bases remaining between them. The CDR3 extends over 15 amino acids. Germline V gene sequence: CDR1 MGHRA, CDR2 YSYEKL. The CDR3 protein is CASSQSSSTGDTQYF. CDR3 nucleotide sequence: TGCGCCAGCAGCCAATCTAGCTCAACCGGGGATACGCAGTATTTT.

This rearrangement joins TRBV19 to TRBJ1-5; 10 nucleotides match TRBD1. The germline CDR1 and CDR2 sequences are LNHDA and SQIVND (reference sequence). The CDR3 contains 14 residues. Trimming removed 9 bases from V and 2 bases from J; junction bases left unmatched: 4. CDR3 bases: TGTGCCAGCGGCGGACAGGGGGGCAATCAGCCCCAGCATTTT. It is translated as CASGGQGGNQPQHF.

The rearrangement joins TRBV7-3 to TRBJ1-1; D ambiguous. CDR1 is SGHTA and CDR2 is FQGTGA in the germline V gene. The CDR3 covers 13 residues. Trimming took 5 bases from V and 1 from J, leaving 8 bases between them. The CDR3 DNA sequence: TGTGCCAGCAGCCTTAGGAGGAACACTGAAGCTTTCTTT. Its translation: CASSLRRNTEAFF. The full variable domain, its missing parts supplied by reference TRBV7-3 and TRBJ1-1, is GAGVSQTPSNKVTEKGKYVELRCDPISGHTALYWYRQSLGQGPEFLIYFQGTGAADDSGLPNDRFFAVRPEGSVSTLKIQRTERGDSAVYLCASSLRRNTEAFFGQGTRLTVV.

The chain uses TRBV18 and TRBJ2-7, with 11 bases that match TRBD2. J was trimmed by 7 bases and V by 6 bases; bases with no gene match: 14. The germline V gene has CDR1 KGHSH and CDR2 LQKENI. This CDR3 is built from 16 residues. The CDR3 is CASSPRELAGEGEQYF. In DNA form, the CDR3 reads TGTGCCAGCTCCCCAAGAGAACTAGCGGGAGAGGGAGAGCAGTACTTC.

This clone appeared a few times. V is TRBV6-1 and J is TRBJ1-5; 8 nucleotides line up with TRBD1. The CDR3 sequence is 14 residues long. Germline V gives CDR1 MNHNS, CDR2 SASEGT. With V trimmed by 1 base and J by 4 bases, 0 bases remained unmatched. The CDR3 loop reads CASSEGTGNQPQHF. CDR3 bases: TGTGCCAGCAGTGAAGGGACAGGGAATCAGCCCCAGCATTTT.

This chain connects TRBV6-5 to TRBJ2-1, with D tentatively TRBD2 (6 bases). The CDR3 spans 13 residues. The V end was cut by 10 bases, the J end by 7 bases, with 17 bases between. Germline V CDR1 and CDR2: MNHEY, SVGAGI. CDR3 sequence: CATDSPGGNEQFF. The CDR3 region has the DNA TGTGCCACCGATTCCCCTGGGGGGAATGAGCAGTTCTTC.

This clone was seen a few times. This chain links TRBV7-2 with TRBJ1-5, with TRBD1 matching over 9 bases. The CDR3 has 13 amino acids. V dropped 10 bases and J dropped 4; count of bases not matched to a gene: 5. CDR1 and CDR2 (germline): SGHTA, FQGNSA. Here the CDR3 reads CATGQGTNQPQHF. CDR3 DNA: TGTGCCACTGGACAGGGGACTAATCAGCCCCAGCATTTT.

The J gene is TRBJ1-5, the V gene TRBV7-2; 7 bases agree with TRBD1. This CDR3 has 17 amino acids. CDR1 and CDR2 from the germline V gene are SGHTA and FQGNSA. With 1 base clipped from V and 3 bases from J, the junction kept 9 bases outside the gene matches. Here the CDR3 reads CASSLVAGGLNNQPQHF. In nucleotides, the CDR3 is TGTGCCAGCAGCTTAGTGGCAGGGGGATTGAACAATCAGCCCCAGCATTTT.

The V call is TRBV7-9, the J call TRBJ1-1, with 9 bases aligning to TRBD1. The germline V gene encodes CDR1 SEHNR and CDR2 FQNEAQ (reference sequence). After removal of 5 bases from V and 4 bases from J, the junction contained 5 bases not matched to a gene. CDR3 length: 14 amino acids. CDR3: CASSQTGGTTEAFF. The CDR3 coding sequence is TGTGCCAGCAGCCAGACAGGGGGAACCACTGAAGCTTTCTTT. The complete variable domain, with remaining parts taken from reference TRBV7-9 and TRBJ1-1, reads DTGVSQNPRHKITKRGQNVTFRCDPISEHNRLYWYRQTLGQGPEFLTYFQNEAQLEKSRLLSDRFSAERPKGSFSTLEIQRTEQGDSAMYLCASSQTGGTTEAFFGQGTRLTVV.

CDR3 sequence: CASSPLAGLYNEQFF. The CDR3 DNA is TGTGCCAGCAGCCCGCTAGCGGGCCTCTACAATGAGCAGTTCTTC. This chain links TRBV7-9 with TRBJ2-1; 8 bases line up with TRBD2. Trimming cost V 5 bases and J 3 bases; bases outside gene matches: 6. Germline CDR1 SEHNR, CDR2 FQNEAQ (reference sequence). This CDR3 region has 15 residues.

The V gene is TRBV10-3, the J gene TRBJ1-1; D unresolved. The V end was cut by 4 bases, the J end by 7 bases, with 16 bases between. The CDR3 consists of 14 residues. Germline CDR1 and CDR2: ENHRY and SYGVKD. The CDR3 is CAISGAWQAREAFF. CDR3 bases: TGTGCCATCAGTGGGGCATGGCAGGCCCGTGAAGCTTTCTTT.

In the case of this clone: Its ends do not fully match the called genes, so a read error is possible. J is TRBJ1-3 and V is TRBV10-1, with D unclear. Germline values: CDR1 WNHNN, CDR2 SYGVQD (reference sequence). The CDR3 length is 14 residues. The CDR3 protein is CASSEESTGDTIYF. The CDR3 DNA follows: TGCGCCAGCAGTGAGGAGTCAACTGGAGACACCATATATTTT.

The V gene is TRBV27, the J gene TRBJ2-5; TRBD2 aligns across 9 bases. Losses at the gene ends were 6 bases for V and 3 bases for J; bases not matched to a gene: 5. This CDR3 is 14 amino acids long. Germline V gene data show CDR1 as MNHEY and CDR2 as SMNVEV (reference sequence). DNA for the CDR3: TGTGCCAGCAGGGTAGCGGGAGTAAAAGAGACCCAGTACTTC. Protein: CASRVAGVKETQYF.

The chain joins TRBV29-1 to TRBJ1-2, with D possibly TRBD1 on 6 matching bases. The V gene's germline CDR1 is SQVTM and CDR2 ANQGSEA. The CDR3 has 11 amino acids. Trimming took off 3 bases at V and 8 bases at J, with 10 bases between the two ends. CDR3 sequence: CSVDTGRGYTF. Here the CDR3 DNA reads TGCAGCGTTGATACAGGGAGAGGCTACACCTTC.

The V gene is TRBV29-1, the J gene TRBJ2-1; 12 bases line up with TRBD1. Per the germline V gene, CDR1 is SQVTM and CDR2 is ANQGSEA. The CDR3 sequence is 13 residues long. The V gene end was trimmed by 7 bases and the J gene end by 8 bases; junction bases not matched to a gene: 6. Here the CDR3 DNA reads TGCAGCGGGGGACAGGGGGCTTGGGATGAGCAGTTCTTC. It yields the protein CSGGQGAWDEQFF.

The chain couples TRBV7-8 to TRBJ2-2, with 10 bases that match TRBD2. The germline V gene encodes CDR1 SGHVS and CDR2 FQNEAQ. This CDR3 has 16 amino acids. Trimming cost V 4 bases and J 5 bases; bases outside gene matches: 7. CDR3 DNA sequence: TGTGCCAGCAGCTCTTTAGCGGGGGGAGGAACCGGGGAGCTGTTTTTT. Translation gives CASSSLAGGGTGELFF.

This chain uses TRBV11-3 with TRBJ1-1; D not resolved. In germline, CDR1 is SGHNT, CDR2 YENEEA. The CDR3 totals 13 residues. V was cut by 5 bases and J by 4 bases, with 11 bases left in between. CDR3 coding DNA: TGTGCCAGCAGCGGAAATACGGGCACTGAAGCTTTCTTT. It is translated as CASSGNTGTEAFF.

This clone was found a few times. The chain recombines TRBV30 with TRBJ2-7, with 7 bases matching TRBD1. This CDR3 is built from 12 residues. CDR1 and CDR2 (germline): GTSNPN, SVGIG (reference sequence). V shed 7 bases, J shed 7 bases, and the junction held 10 bases outside the gene matches. DNA of the CDR3: TGTGCCTTTTCAGGGGGAATGAGGGAGCAGTACTTC. As protein: CAFSGGMREQYF.